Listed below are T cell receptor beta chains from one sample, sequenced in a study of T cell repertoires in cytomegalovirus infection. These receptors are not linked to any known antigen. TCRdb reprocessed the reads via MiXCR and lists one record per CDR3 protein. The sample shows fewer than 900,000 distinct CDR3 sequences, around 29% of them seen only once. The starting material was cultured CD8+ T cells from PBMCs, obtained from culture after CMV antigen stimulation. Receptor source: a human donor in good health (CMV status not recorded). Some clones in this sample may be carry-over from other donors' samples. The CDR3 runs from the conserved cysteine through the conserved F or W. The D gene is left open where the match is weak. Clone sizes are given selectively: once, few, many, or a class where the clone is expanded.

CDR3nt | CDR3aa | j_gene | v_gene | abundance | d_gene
TGTGCCAGTAGTCGGTACCCGACGGAACTGTTTTTT | CASSRYPTELFF | TRBJ1-4 | TRBV19 | . | .
TGCAGCGTTGAAGTTAGGGATGGCTACACCTTC | CSVEVRDGYTF | TRBJ1-2 | TRBV29-1 | . | .
TGTGCCAGCAGCCCCCCGGGGGCTGAAAAACTGTTTTTT | CASSPPGAEKLFF | TRBJ1-4 | TRBV7-6 | few | .
TGTGCCAGCAGCATCGGGACACCTCGGGGCAATCAGCCCCAGCATTTT | CASSIGTPRGNQPQHF | TRBJ1-5 | TRBV6-1 | few | .
TGTGCTAGGGGAGGGGTTTCTGGATCACCCCTCCACTTT | CARGGVSGSPLHF | TRBJ1-6 | TRBV12-5 | . | .
TGTGCCAGCAGCTTGAAGCCAGCGGGGTCGGGGGAGACCCAGTACTTC | CASSLKPAGSGETQYF | TRBJ2-5 | TRBV5-4 | . | TRBD2
TGTGCCAGCAGTTACACAGTGGGACTGCCGGAGACCCAGTACTTC | CASSYTVGLPETQYF | TRBJ2-5 | TRBV6-5 | . | .
TGTGCCAGCTTGCAATACCGGGGACACACAGATACGCAGTATTTT | CASLQYRGHTDTQYF | TRBJ2-3 | TRBV7-9 | many | .
TGTGCCAGCAGTTTACAGGGGTACAATGAGCAGTTCTTC | CASSLQGYNEQFF | TRBJ2-1 | TRBV27 | many | .
TGTGCCACCAGCGGGGGGGGCAAGCGCAATCAGCCCCAGCATTTT | CATSGGGKRNQPQHF | TRBJ1-5 | TRBV15 | . | .
TGTGCCAGCAGCTTAGCTACAGGGGATTGGACCTATGGCTACACCTTC | CASSLATGDWTYGYTF | TRBJ1-2 | TRBV7-9 | . | TRBD1
TGTGCCAGCAGCCCCCGGTCGGGGCCAACCTACAATGAGCAGTTCTTC | CASSPRSGPTYNEQFF | TRBJ2-1 | TRBV7-8 | many | .
TGTGCCAGTAGTACGTTAGGGAGCTCCTACGAGCAGTACTTC | CASSTLGSSYEQYF | TRBJ2-7 | TRBV19 | few | .
TGCAGCGTGCCGGGACTAGCGCCGAACACCGGGGAGCTGTTTTTT | CSVPGLAPNTGELFF | TRBJ2-2 | TRBV29-1 | once | TRBD2
TGCGCCAGCAGCTCGACTCGGACAGGGTTGAACACTGAAGCTTTCTTT | CASSSTRTGLNTEAFF | TRBJ1-1 | TRBV5-1 | . | TRBD1
TGTGCCAGCAGCTTGGGTCGGCTTGCTGAAGCTTTCTTT | CASSLGRLAEAFF | TRBJ1-1 | TRBV11-3 | . | .
TGTGCCAGCAGCTCGATAGGGGGGGACGAAAACACTGAAGCTTTCTTT | CASSSIGGDENTEAFF | TRBJ1-1 | TRBV7-9 | few | .
TGTGCCAGCAGCGAGGAGGTGGCAGATACGCAGTATTTT | CASSEEVADTQYF | TRBJ2-3 | TRBV7-6 | . | .
TGTGCCAGCTTGGCGGAGATCAACACTGAAGCTTTCTTT | CASLAEINTEAFF | TRBJ1-1 | TRBV5-4 | few | .
TGTGCCAGCAGTTACAGGTTTACGGGTCTAGCGGGGGGCCATCGCACAGATACGCAGTATTTT | CASSYRFTGLAGGHRTDTQYF | TRBJ2-3 | TRBV6-2/TRBV6-3 | few | TRBD2
TGTGCCAGCAGCTTAGGGTATCACAACACCGGGGAGCTGTTTTTT | CASSLGYHNTGELFF | TRBJ2-2 | TRBV7-2 | many | .
TGTGCCAGTCTAGGCGGGGGGACCTACGAGCAGTACTTC | CASLGGGTYEQYF | TRBJ2-7 | TRBV7-9 | few | TRBD2
TGTGCCAGCGCGAAGGACCGCCCGGGCTACACCTTC | CASAKDRPGYTF | TRBJ1-2 | TRBV6-6 | . | .
TGTGCCAGCAGCCTGTGGGACATACTTTATCAGGATGAGCAGTTCTTC | CASSLWDILYQDEQFF | TRBJ2-1 | TRBV7-8 | many | .
TGTGCCAGCAGTTTCTCCGGACTAGCCCTCAACATCCACAACACCGGGGAGCTGTTTTTT | CASSFSGLALNIHNTGELFF | TRBJ2-2 | TRBV27 | . | TRBD2
TGTGCCAGCAGTTACTCTCCGGGCGGTTGGCTCAACGAGCAGTACTTC | CASSYSPGGWLNEQYF | TRBJ2-7 | TRBV6-2/TRBV6-3 | . | .
TGTGCCAGCAGTTCAAAACCGGGACAGGAACCTGAGCAGTTCTTC | CASSSKPGQEPEQFF | TRBJ2-1 | TRBV12-3/TRBV12-4 | few | TRBD1
TGTGCCAGGCGTGTCACTGAAGCTTTCTTT | CARRVTEAFF | TRBJ1-1 | TRBV7-6 | . | .
TGTGCCAGCAGGGGGGGCAGGATCACAGATACGCAGTATTTT | CASRGGRITDTQYF | TRBJ2-3 | TRBV27 | few | .
TGTGCCAGCAGCTTTCGTAGCGGGGATTACGAGCAGTACTTC | CASSFRSGDYEQYF | TRBJ2-7 | TRBV7-9 | . | TRBD2
TGTGCCAGCAGCCCCGGACTAGCCGGGACCGGGGAGCTGTTTTTT | CASSPGLAGTGELFF | TRBJ2-2 | TRBV6-2/TRBV6-3 | many | TRBD2
TGTGCCAGCAAATTCGGGACAGGGGTATATCAGCCCCAGCATTTT | CASKFGTGVYQPQHF | TRBJ1-5 | TRBV28 | . | TRBD1
TGTGCCAGCAGCCCTTCGACAGAAACAAATGAGCAGTTCTTC | CASSPSTETNEQFF | TRBJ2-1 | TRBV13 | . | .
TGTGCCAGCAGTGATCAGAGGCAGGGGGCAGAGACCCAGTACTTC | CASSDQRQGAETQYF | TRBJ2-5 | TRBV25-1 | . | TRBD1
TGTGCCAGCAGTTCCCGGGACAGGGTTTTTGATGGCTACACCTTC | CASSSRDRVFDGYTF | TRBJ1-2 | TRBV28 | . | TRBD1
TGTGCCAGCAAGGGAGCCCTCAGCACAGATACGCAGTATTTT | CASKGALSTDTQYF | TRBJ2-3 | TRBV27 | . | .
TGTGCCAGCAGCATCTTTTTAGCGGGGGTTCCCTACAATGAGCAGTTCTTC | CASSIFLAGVPYNEQFF | TRBJ2-1 | TRBV5-5 | . | TRBD2
TGTGCCAGCAGTTACTCAGGGGCCGATGAGCAGTTCTTC | CASSYSGADEQFF | TRBJ2-1 | TRBV6-5 | many | .
TGTGCCAGCAGATCTACAGGGTACCCAGATACGCAGTATTTT | CASRSTGYPDTQYF | TRBJ2-3 | TRBV28 | . | .
TGTGCCAGCAGTAATGACGGATACAATGAGCAGTTCTTC | CASSNDGYNEQFF | TRBJ2-1 | TRBV12-3/TRBV12-4 | few | .
TGTGCCAGCAGCATAGGGGACAGTTCTTACGAGCAGTACTTC | CASSIGDSSYEQYF | TRBJ2-7 | TRBV7-6 | many | TRBD1
TGTGCCAGCAGCCAGATGGGCGCTGGGTCCTACAATGAGCAGTTCTTC | CASSQMGAGSYNEQFF | TRBJ2-1 | TRBV7-6 | few | .
TGTGCCAGCAGCTTACTGTCGGGGCTCAGACGGGCTAACTATGGCTACACCTTC | CASSLLSGLRRANYGYTF | TRBJ1-2 | TRBV11-3 | . | .
TGTGCCAGCAGTCGCCTCATAGGGCTAGCGGGGGGGATAAAGACCCAGTACTTC | CASSRLIGLAGGIKTQYF | TRBJ2-5 | TRBV28 | . | TRBD2